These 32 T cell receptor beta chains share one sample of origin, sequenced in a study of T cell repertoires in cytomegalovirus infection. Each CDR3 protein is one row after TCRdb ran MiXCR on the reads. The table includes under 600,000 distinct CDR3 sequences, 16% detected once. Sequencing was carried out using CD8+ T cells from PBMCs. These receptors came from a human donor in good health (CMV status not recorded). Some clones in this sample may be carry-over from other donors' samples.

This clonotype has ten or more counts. The CDR3 region has the DNA TGTGCCAGCAGCTTCAGACCCAACACCGGGGAGCTGTTTTTT. This gives the protein CASSFRPNTGELFF. The chain couples TRBV7-6 to TRBJ2-2; D is ambiguous. The CDR3 consists of 14 residues. V lost 3 bases and J 2 bases, leaving 7 bases between the germline ends. Germline V gene sequence: CDR1 SGHVS, CDR2 FNYEAQ.

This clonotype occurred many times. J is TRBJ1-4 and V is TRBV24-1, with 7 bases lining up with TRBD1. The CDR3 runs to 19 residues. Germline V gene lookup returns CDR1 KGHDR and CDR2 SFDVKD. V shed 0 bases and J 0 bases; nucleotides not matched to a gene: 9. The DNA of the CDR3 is TGTGCCACCAGTGATTTGCAAGAACAGGGGAAGGCAACTAATGAAAAACTGTTTTTT. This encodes CATSDLQEQGKATNEKLFF.

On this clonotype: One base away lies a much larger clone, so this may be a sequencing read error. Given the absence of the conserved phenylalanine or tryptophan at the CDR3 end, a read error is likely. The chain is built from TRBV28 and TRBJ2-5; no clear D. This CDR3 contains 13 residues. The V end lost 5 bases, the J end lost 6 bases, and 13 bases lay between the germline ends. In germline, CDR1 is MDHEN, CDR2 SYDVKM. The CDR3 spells CASSPSTRKTQYL. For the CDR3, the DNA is TGTGCCAGCAGTCCCTCCACGAGGAAGACCCAGTACTTA.

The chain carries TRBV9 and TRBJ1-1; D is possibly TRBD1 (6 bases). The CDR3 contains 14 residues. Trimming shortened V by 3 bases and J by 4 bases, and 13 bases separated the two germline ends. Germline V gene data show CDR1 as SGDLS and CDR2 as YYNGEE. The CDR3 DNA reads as TGTGCCAGCAGCGCAGAGAGGGGGTCCACTGAAGCTTTCTTT. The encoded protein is CASSAERGSTEAFF.

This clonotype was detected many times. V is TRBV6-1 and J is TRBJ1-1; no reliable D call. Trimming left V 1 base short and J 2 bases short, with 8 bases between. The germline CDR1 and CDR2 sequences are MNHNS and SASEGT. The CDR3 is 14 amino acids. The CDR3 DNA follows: TGTGCCAGCAGTGAAGGAGGAGTCAACACTGAAGCTTTCTTT. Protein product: CASSEGGVNTEAFF.

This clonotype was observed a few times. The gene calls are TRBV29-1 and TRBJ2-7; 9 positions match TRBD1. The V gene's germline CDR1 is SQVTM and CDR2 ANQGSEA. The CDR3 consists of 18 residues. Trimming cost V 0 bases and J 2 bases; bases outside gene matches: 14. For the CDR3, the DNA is TGCAGCGTTGAAGATCGGATGGGCGGGGACAGGGCACCCTACGAGCAGTACTTC. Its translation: CSVEDRMGGDRAPYEQYF.

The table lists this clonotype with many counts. CDR3 residues: CASSDSESNSPLHF. CDR3 nucleotide sequence: TGTGCCAGCAGCGATTCGGAATCTAATTCACCCCTCCACTTT. The chain uses TRBV5-4 and TRBJ1-6, with D unresolved. Germline values: CDR1 SGHNT, CDR2 YYREEE (reference sequence). There are 14 residues in the CDR3. Trimming removed 4 bases from V and 6 bases from J, with 11 bases in between.

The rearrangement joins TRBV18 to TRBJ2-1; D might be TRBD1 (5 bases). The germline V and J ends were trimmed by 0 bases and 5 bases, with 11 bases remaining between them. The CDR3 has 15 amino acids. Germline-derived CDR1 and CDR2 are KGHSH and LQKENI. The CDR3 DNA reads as TGTGCCAGCTCACCACCGTGGGGCCTCAACAATGAGCAGTTCTTC. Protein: CASSPPWGLNNEQFF. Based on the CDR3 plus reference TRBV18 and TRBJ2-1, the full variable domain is NAGVMQNPRHLVRRRGQEARLRCSPMKGHSHVYWYRQLPEEGLKFMVYLQKENIIDESGMPKERFSAEFPKEGPSILRIQQVVRGDSAAYFCASSPPWGLNNEQFFGPGTRLTVL.

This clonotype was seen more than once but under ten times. For the CDR3, the DNA is TGTGCCAGCAGTCCGGGGACTTTGAGGGAGACCCAGTACTTC. Translating it yields CASSPGTLRETQYF. The chain employs TRBV12-3 or TRBV12-4 and TRBJ2-5; a possible D gene is TRBD2 (6 bases). Deletions cut 5 bases from V and 5 bases from J, with 15 bases between. The CDR3 is 14 residues long.

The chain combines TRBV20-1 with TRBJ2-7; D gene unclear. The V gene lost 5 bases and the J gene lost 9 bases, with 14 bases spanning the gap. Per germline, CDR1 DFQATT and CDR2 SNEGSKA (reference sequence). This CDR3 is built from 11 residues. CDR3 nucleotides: TGCAGTGCTCCTGCTGGCTGGGGGCAGTACTTC. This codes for CSAPAGWGQYF.

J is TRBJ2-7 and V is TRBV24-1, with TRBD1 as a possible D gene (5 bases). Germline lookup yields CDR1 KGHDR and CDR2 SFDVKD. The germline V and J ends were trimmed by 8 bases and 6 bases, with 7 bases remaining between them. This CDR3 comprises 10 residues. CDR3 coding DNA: TGTGCCACCAACAGGAGCGAGCAGTACTTC. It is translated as CATNRSEQYF.

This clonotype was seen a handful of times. Here the CDR3 DNA reads TGTGCCACGACTAGCGGGAGGGGGCAAGAGACCCAGTACTTC. The encoded protein is CATTSGRGQETQYF. This chain links TRBV6-1 with TRBJ2-5; 14 bases line up with TRBD2. CDR1 and CDR2 (germline): MNHNS, SASEGT. The CDR3 consists of 14 residues. Unmatched junction bases numbered 3, after V lost 10 bases and J lost 2 bases.

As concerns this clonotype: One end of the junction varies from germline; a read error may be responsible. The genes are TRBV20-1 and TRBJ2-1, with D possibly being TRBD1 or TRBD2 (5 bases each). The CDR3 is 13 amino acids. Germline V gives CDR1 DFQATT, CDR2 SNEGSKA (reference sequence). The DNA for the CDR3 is TGCAGTGCCACGGGACCCCACTACAATGAGCAGATCTTC. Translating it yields CSATGPHYNEQIF.

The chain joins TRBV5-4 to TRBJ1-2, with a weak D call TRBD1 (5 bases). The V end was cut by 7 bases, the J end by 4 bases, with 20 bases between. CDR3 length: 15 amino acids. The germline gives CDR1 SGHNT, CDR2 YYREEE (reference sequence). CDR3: CASGGDDRSSYGYTF. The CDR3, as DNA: TGTGCCAGCGGGGGGGACGATCGGTCCTCCTATGGCTACACCTTC. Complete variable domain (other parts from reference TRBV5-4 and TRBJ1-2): ETGVTQSPTHLIKTRGQQVTLRCSSQSGHNTVSWYQQALGQGPQFIFQYYREEENGRGNFPPRFSGLQFPNYSSELNVNALELDDSALYLCASGGDDRSSYGYTFGSGTRLTVV.

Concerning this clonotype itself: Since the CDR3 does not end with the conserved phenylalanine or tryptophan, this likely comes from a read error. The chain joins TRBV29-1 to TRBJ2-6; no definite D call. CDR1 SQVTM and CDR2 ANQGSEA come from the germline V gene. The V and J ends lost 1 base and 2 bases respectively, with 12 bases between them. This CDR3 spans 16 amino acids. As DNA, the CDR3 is TGCAGCGTTGAAGTCAGAGGAGAACCTGGGGCCAACGTCCTGACTTTA. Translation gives CSVEVRGEPGANVLTL.

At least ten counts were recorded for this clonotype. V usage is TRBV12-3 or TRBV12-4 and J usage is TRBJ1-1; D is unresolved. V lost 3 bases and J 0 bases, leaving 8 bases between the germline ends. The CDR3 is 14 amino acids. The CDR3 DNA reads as TGTGCCAGCAGTTTGAAACAGCTGAACACTGAAGCTTTCTTT. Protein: CASSLKQLNTEAFF.

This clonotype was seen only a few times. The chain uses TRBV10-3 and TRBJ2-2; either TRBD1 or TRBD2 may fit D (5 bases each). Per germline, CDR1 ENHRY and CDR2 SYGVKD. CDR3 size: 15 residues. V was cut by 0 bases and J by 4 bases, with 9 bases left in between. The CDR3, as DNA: TGTGCCATCAGTGAGTCCGGGGACCCCACCGGGGAGCTGTTTTTT. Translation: CAISESGDPTGELFF.

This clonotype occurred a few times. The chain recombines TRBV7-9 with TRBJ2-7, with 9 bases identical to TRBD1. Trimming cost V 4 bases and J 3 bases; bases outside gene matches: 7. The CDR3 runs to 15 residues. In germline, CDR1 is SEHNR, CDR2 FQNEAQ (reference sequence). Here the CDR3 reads CASSYPGQGHYEQYF. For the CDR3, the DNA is TGTGCCAGCAGCTACCCGGGACAGGGACACTACGAGCAGTACTTC.

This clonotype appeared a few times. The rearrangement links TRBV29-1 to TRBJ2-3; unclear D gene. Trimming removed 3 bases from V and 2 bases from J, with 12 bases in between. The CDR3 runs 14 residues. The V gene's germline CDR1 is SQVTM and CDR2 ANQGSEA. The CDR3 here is CSVEYSWNTDTQYF. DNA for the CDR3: TGCAGCGTTGAGTACAGCTGGAACACAGATACGCAGTATTTT.

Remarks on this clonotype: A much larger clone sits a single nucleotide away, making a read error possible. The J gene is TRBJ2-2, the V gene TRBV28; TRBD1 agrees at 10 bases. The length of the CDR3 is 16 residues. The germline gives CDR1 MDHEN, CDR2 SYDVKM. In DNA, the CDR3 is TGTGCCAGCAGTTATTCGGGACAGGGGAGGACCGGGGGGCTGTTTTTT. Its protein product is CASSYSGQGRTGGLFF. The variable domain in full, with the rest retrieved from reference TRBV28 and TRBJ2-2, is DVKVTQSSRYLVKRTGEKVFLECVQDMDHENMFWYRQDPGLGLRLIYFSYDVKMKEKGDIPEGYSVSREKKERFSLILESASTNQTSMYLCASSYSGQGRTGGLFFGEGSRLTVL.

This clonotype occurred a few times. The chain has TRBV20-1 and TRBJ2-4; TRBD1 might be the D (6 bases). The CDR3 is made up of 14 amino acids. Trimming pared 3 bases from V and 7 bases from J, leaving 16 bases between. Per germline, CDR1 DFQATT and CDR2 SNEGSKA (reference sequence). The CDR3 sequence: CSASLAGEENIQYF. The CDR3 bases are TGCAGTGCTAGTCTGGCAGGGGAAGAGAACATTCAGTACTTC.

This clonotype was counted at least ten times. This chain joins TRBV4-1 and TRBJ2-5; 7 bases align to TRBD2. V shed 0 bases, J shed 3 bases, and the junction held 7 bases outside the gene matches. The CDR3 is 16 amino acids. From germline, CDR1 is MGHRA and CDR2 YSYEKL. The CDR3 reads CASSQEVLAAKETQYF. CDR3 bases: TGCGCCAGCAGCCAAGAGGTGCTAGCGGCAAAAGAGACCCAGTACTTC.

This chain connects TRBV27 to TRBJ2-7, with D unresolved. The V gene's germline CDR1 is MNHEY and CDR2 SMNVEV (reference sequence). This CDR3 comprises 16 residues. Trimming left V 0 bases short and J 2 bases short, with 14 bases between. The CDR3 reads CASSLSFRAFPYEQYF. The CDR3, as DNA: TGTGCCAGCAGTTTATCGTTTCGGGCTTTTCCCTACGAGCAGTACTTC.

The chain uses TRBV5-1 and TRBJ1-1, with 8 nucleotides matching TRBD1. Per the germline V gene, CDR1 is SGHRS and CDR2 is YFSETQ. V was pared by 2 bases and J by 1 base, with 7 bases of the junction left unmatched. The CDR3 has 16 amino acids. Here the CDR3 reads CASSFGTGVRNTEAFF. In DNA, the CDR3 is TGCGCCAGCAGCTTTGGGACAGGAGTGCGGAACACTGAAGCTTTCTTT.

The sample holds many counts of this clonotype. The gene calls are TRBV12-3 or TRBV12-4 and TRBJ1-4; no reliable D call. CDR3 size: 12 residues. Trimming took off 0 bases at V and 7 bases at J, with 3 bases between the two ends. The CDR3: CASSLASEKLFF. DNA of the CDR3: TGTGCCAGCAGTTTAGCGAGTGAAAAACTGTTTTTT.

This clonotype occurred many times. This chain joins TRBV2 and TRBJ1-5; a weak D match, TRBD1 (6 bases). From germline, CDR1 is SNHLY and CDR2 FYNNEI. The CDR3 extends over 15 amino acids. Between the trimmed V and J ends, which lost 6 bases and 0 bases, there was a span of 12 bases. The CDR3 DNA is TGTGCCAGCAGGGCGACAGGCCATAGCAATCAGCCCCAGCATTTT. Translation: CASRATGHSNQPQHF.

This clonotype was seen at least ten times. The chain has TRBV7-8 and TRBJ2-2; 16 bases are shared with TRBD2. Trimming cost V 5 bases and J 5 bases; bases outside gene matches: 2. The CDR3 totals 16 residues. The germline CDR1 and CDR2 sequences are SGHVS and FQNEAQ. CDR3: CASSPGLAGGTGELFF. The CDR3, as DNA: TGTGCCAGCAGCCCGGGACTAGCGGGGGGGACCGGGGAGCTGTTTTTT.

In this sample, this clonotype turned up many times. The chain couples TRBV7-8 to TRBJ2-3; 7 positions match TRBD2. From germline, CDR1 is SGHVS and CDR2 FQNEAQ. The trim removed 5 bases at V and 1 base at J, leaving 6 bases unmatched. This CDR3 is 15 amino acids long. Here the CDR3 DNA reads TGTGCCAGCAGCGACGGCGCGGGGGGCACAGATACGCAGTATTTT. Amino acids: CASSDGAGGTDTQYF.

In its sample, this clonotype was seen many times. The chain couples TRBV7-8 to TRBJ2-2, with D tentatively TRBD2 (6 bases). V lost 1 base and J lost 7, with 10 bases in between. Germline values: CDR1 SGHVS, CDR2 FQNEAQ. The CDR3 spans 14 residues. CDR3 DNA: TGTGCCAGCAGCTTAGGGCCCGGGGGCGGGGAGCTGTTTTTT. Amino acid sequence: CASSLGPGGGELFF. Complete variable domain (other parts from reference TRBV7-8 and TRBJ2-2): GAGVSQSPRYKVAKRGQDVALRCDPISGHVSLFWYQQALGQGPEFLTYFQNEAQLDKSGLPSDRFFAERPEGSVSTLKIQRTQQEDSAVYLCASSLGPGGGELFFGEGSRLTVL.

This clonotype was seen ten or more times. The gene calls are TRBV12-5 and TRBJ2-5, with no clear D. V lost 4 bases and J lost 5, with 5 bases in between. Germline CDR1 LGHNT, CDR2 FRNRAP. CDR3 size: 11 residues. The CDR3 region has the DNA TGTGCTAGTGGTTCGGGCGAGACCCAGTACTTC. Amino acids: CASGSGETQYF. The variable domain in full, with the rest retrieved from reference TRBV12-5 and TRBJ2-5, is DARVTQTPRHKVTEMGQEVTMRCQPILGHNTVFWYRQTMMQGLELLAYFRNRAPLDDSGMPKDRFSAEMPDATLATLKIQPSEPRDSAVYFCASGSGETQYFGPGTRLLVL.

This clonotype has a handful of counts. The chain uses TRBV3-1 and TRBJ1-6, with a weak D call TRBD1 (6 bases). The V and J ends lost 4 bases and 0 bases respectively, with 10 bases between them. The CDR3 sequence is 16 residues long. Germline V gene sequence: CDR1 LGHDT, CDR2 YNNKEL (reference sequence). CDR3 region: CASSPDRSSYNSPLHF. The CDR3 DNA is TGTGCCAGCAGCCCCGACAGGAGCTCCTATAATTCACCCCTCCACTTT.

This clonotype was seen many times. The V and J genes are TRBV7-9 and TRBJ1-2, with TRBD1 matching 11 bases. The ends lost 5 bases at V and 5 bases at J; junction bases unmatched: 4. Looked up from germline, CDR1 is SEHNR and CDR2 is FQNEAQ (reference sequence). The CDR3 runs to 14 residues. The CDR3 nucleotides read TGTGCCAGCAGCCCCGGACAGGGGGCGTATGGCTACACCTTC. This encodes CASSPGQGAYGYTF.